The 15 T cell receptor beta chains below come from one sample, sequenced in a study of CD8+CD57+ T cells in acquired aplastic anemia. Genomic DNA, serving as template, underwent TCR beta VDJ and CDR3 profiling. Using its own MiXCR run on the reads, TCRdb lists one record per CDR3 protein. The sample includes about 200,000 distinct CDR3 sequences, roughly two thirds seen only once; the top ten take roughly 53%. CD8+CD57+ cell expansion had been shown by flow cytometry in patients chosen for sequencing. Sequenced: sorted CD4+, CD8+, or CD8+CD57+ T cells (not recorded which) from PBMCs. Source of these receptors: a human donor with aplastic anemia.

The V and J genes are TRBV10-1 and TRBJ1-2; no clear D. V was clipped by 5 bases and J by 7 bases, with 2 bases between them. The germline CDR1 and CDR2 sequences are WNHNN and SYGVQD (reference sequence). The CDR3 totals 9 residues. The CDR3 loop is CASSCGYTF. The DNA of the CDR3 is TGCGCCAGCAGTTGTGGCTACACCTTC.

V gene TRBV19 combines with J gene TRBJ2-1; 8 positions match TRBD1. The CDR3 consists of 15 residues. V shed 7 bases and J 7 bases; nucleotides not matched to a gene: 12. CDR1 is LNHDA, CDR2 SQIVND, per germline (reference sequence). The CDR3: CASTPLDRAGNEQFF. The CDR3 nucleotides are TGTGCCAGTACTCCCCTGGACAGGGCGGGGAATGAGCAGTTCTTC.

J is TRBJ2-1 and V is TRBV24-1; TRBD2 might be the D (5 bases). The CDR3 has 13 amino acids. Germline V gene lookup returns CDR1 KGHDR and CDR2 SFDVKD. V lost 4 bases to trimming and J lost 10 bases, with 13 bases between them. The CDR3 bases are TGTGCCACCAGTGAGTTTGAGGGAGTCGAGCAGTTCTTC. Encoded protein: CATSEFEGVEQFF.

The chain combines TRBV6-5 with TRBJ1-4; the match to TRBD1 covers 10 bases. Germline lookup yields CDR1 MNHEY and CDR2 SVGAGI. V dropped 2 bases and J dropped 9; count of bases not matched to a gene: 9. The CDR3 runs to 16 residues. The CDR3 DNA sequence: TGTGCCAGCAGTTACGATACCCTGGGACAGGGGCAAAAACTGTTTTTT. Translated: CASSYDTLGQGQKLFF.

The chain carries TRBV11-3 and TRBJ2-3; 8 nucleotides agree with TRBD2. CDR1 is SGHNT, CDR2 YENEEA, per germline. The CDR3 runs 17 residues. Trimming cost V 1 base and J 2 bases; bases outside gene matches: 8. Here the CDR3 DNA reads TGTGCCAGCAGCTTAGGCGGCGGCGGGGGGACCACAGATACGCAGTATTTT. Translation: CASSLGGGGGTTDTQYF.

This clonotype has a count of ten or more. The V and J genes are TRBV11-2 and TRBJ1-1, with D possibly being TRBD1 (5 bases). The V end was cut by 4 bases, the J end by 1 base, with 10 bases between. The CDR3 extends over 14 amino acids. The germline gives CDR1 SGHAT, CDR2 FQNNGV. CDR3 nucleotide sequence: TGTGCCAGCAGCTCCTCAACAGGGAACACTGAAGCTTTCTTT. This encodes CASSSSTGNTEAFF. The full variable domain, rest sourced from reference TRBV11-2 and TRBJ1-1, is EAGVAQSPRYKIIEKRQSVAFWCNPISGHATLYWYQQILGQGPKLLIQFQNNGVVDDSQLPKDRFSAERLKGVDSTLKIQPAKLEDSAVYLCASSSSTGNTEAFFGQGTRLTVV.

The table lists this clonotype with a few counts. The V gene is TRBV7-2, the J gene TRBJ2-1, with TRBD1 matching over 9 bases. Germline CDR1 SGHTA, CDR2 FQGNSA. After removal of 5 bases from V and 8 bases from J, the junction contained 7 bases not matched to a gene. The CDR3 has 14 amino acids. The CDR3 region has the DNA TGTGCCAGCAGCCGGGGACAGGGCTTGGATGAGCAGTTCTTC. Protein product: CASSRGQGLDEQFF.

This clonotype has only a few counts. This chain connects TRBV6-5 to TRBJ2-1, with 12 nucleotides matching TRBD1. V trimming: 4 bases; J trimming: 8 bases; junction bases outside the gene matches: 9. This CDR3 spans 16 amino acids. Germline V gene lookup returns CDR1 MNHEY and CDR2 SVGAGI. CDR3 nucleotide sequence: TGTGCCAGCAGTTCTCCACCGGGACAGGGGGCCCATGAGCAGTTCTTC. This sequence encodes CASSSPPGQGAHEQFF.

J is TRBJ2-7 and V is TRBV5-1; a weak D match, TRBD2 (6 bases). V lost 3 bases, J lost 5 bases, and 15 bases lay in between. The V gene's germline CDR1 is SGHRS and CDR2 YFSETQ. CDR3 length: 14 residues. This chain's CDR3 is CASSSGLISNEQYF. Written as DNA, the CDR3 is TGCGCCAGCAGCTCGGGACTTATTTCCAACGAGCAGTACTTC.

CDR3 in DNA: TGTGCCAGCAGTCGATCGGGAGCGGGGGGATACAATGAGCAGTTCTTC. This gives the protein CASSRSGAGGYNEQFF. The gene calls are TRBV7-3 and TRBJ2-1; TRBD2 matches 9 bases. The CDR3 extends over 16 amino acids. The V gene's germline CDR1 is SGHTA and CDR2 FQGTGA. The ends lost 6 bases at V and 4 bases at J; junction bases unmatched: 10.

The chain joins TRBV7-9 to TRBJ2-3, with D unresolved. The CDR3 loop spans 15 amino acids. V lost 3 bases, J lost 0 bases, and 10 bases lay in between. Germline V gene data show CDR1 as SEHNR and CDR2 as FQNEAQ (reference sequence). The DNA of the CDR3 is TGTGCCAGCAGCTTCCTGGGAAGTAGCACAGATACGCAGTATTTT. It codes for CASSFLGSSTDTQYF.

The count of this clonotype is one. V is TRBV7-9 and J is TRBJ1-2; possible D gene TRBD1, 6 bases. Trimming removed 2 bases at V and 4 bases at J, with 14 bases between. This CDR3 has 15 amino acids. Germline V gene data show CDR1 as SEHNR and CDR2 as FQNEAQ (reference sequence). The CDR3 bases are TGTGCCAGCAGCTTAACGGACAGCCCTATCTATGGCTACACCTTC. Translated, it gives CASSLTDSPIYGYTF.

The chain couples TRBV19 to TRBJ1-6, with D possibly matching TRBD1 (6 bases). This CDR3 comprises 14 residues. Germline CDR1 and CDR2: LNHDA and SQIVND (reference sequence). V lost 3 bases to trimming and J lost 7 bases, with 10 bases between them. The CDR3 DNA reads TGTGCCAGTAGTATCACAGGGAGCAATTCACCCCTCCACTTT. This translates into CASSITGSNSPLHF.

About this clonotype: This CDR3 is missing its conserved last phenylalanine or tryptophan, likely due to a read error. The chain joins TRBV7-8 to TRBJ2-7, with D unclear. Germline V gene data show CDR1 as SGHVS and CDR2 as FQNEAQ. This CDR3 comprises 12 residues. The V and J ends lost 8 bases and 2 bases respectively, with 10 bases between them. In nucleotides, the CDR3 is TGTGCCAGCGGTCTCCGCGCCTACGAGCAGTACCTC. It yields the protein CASGLRAYEQYL.

The chain joins TRBV7-9 to TRBJ2-7, with D possibly called TRBD1 or TRBD2 (5 bases each). V was trimmed by 5 bases and J by 2 bases, leaving 16 bases between them. CDR3 size: 15 residues. Germline loops: CDR1 SEHNR, CDR2 FQNEAQ (reference sequence). The CDR3 nucleotides are TGTGCCAGCAGCCAGCCGGGACCCAGTACCTACGAGCAGTACTTC. It translates to CASSQPGPSTYEQYF.